These 12 T cell receptor beta chains originate from one sample sequenced in a study of T-cell reconstitution after alpha-beta-depleted transplantation in children. The TCRbeta library was prepared with unique molecular identifiers. A single record per CDR3 protein comes from TCRdb applying MiXCR to the PCR reads. The repertoire consists of hundreds of thousands of distinct CDR3 sequences, with 30% to 35% occurring once and the leading ten covering 2% to 2.5%. The sample was PBMCs from the stem cell graft donor, taken from the stem cell graft. The receptors were sampled from a human donor who donated a stem cell graft to a child with aplastic anemia.

This rearrangement joins TRBV9 to TRBJ1-2; D remains unclear. This CDR3 contains 14 residues. Between the trimmed V and J ends, which lost 1 base and 2 bases, there was a span of 9 bases. Germline-derived CDR1 and CDR2 are SGDLS and YYNGEE. CDR3 DNA: TGTGCCAGCAGCGTACAAGGCGGGAACTATGGCTACACCTTC. Its translation is CASSVQGGNYGYTF.

The chain has TRBV18 and TRBJ2-2; no definite D call. Germline-derived CDR1 and CDR2 are KGHSH and LQKENI. This CDR3 contains 17 residues. Trimming took 5 bases from V and 4 from J, leaving 20 bases between them. In DNA form, the CDR3 reads TGTGCCAGCTCAGCCCCAACTTGGACGGATCCCACCGGGGAGCTGTTTTTT. Amino acid sequence: CASSAPTWTDPTGELFF.

This clonotype was observed a handful of times. The chain has TRBV6-1 and TRBJ2-3; the D gene is possibly TRBD2 (5 bases). Per germline, CDR1 MNHNS and CDR2 SASEGT. The V end lost 6 bases, the J end lost 4 bases, and 14 bases lay between the germline ends. The CDR3 runs 14 residues. This chain's CDR3 is CASSPSGIADTQYF. CDR3 in DNA: TGTGCCAGCAGCCCGTCCGGGATAGCAGATACGCAGTATTTT.

This chain links TRBV12-5 with TRBJ2-5, with TRBD2 identical over 8 bases. The ends lost 4 bases at V and 5 bases at J; junction bases unmatched: 9. The length of the CDR3 is 15 residues. Germline lookup yields CDR1 LGHNT and CDR2 FRNRAP. The CDR3 here is CASGSAGTRGETQYF. The CDR3 DNA is TGTGCTAGTGGTTCCGCAGGGACTAGGGGCGAGACCCAGTACTTC.

In its sample, this clonotype was seen a few times. The chain carries TRBV5-4 and TRBJ1-1; 7 nucleotides agree with TRBD1. Germline values: CDR1 SGHNT, CDR2 YYREEE (reference sequence). This CDR3 region has 13 residues. With V trimmed by 5 bases and J by 5 bases, 6 bases remained unmatched. This chain's CDR3 is CASRPGGLTEAFF. In DNA form, the CDR3 reads TGTGCCAGCAGGCCAGGGGGGCTTACTGAAGCTTTCTTT.

V is TRBV12-3 or TRBV12-4 and J is TRBJ1-1; D is uncertain. This CDR3 contains 15 residues. Trimming left V 3 bases short and J 7 bases short, with 18 bases between. The CDR3 sequence: CASSFSSLGRGEAFF. Here the CDR3 DNA reads TGTGCCAGCAGTTTTTCGTCCCTCGGTCGCGGTGAAGCTTTCTTT.

The V and J genes are TRBV20-1 and TRBJ2-1; D gene unclear. CDR1 is DFQATT, CDR2 SNEGSKA, per germline (reference sequence). CDR3 length: 15 amino acids. With 5 bases removed from V and 2 bases from J, the gap between germline ends came to 16 bases. The CDR3 loop reads CSARPRASAYNEQFF. The CDR3 coding sequence is TGCAGTGCTCGTCCTCGTGCGAGCGCCTACAATGAGCAGTTCTTC.

Here the CDR3 DNA reads TGTGCCAGCAGTTTAGGGGCTTTTGGCACTGAAGCTTTCTTT. Translation gives CASSLGAFGTEAFF. The chain recombines TRBV12-3 or TRBV12-4 with TRBJ1-1, with no clear D. V gave up 1 base and J gave up 4 bases, with 10 bases separating them. The CDR3 loop spans 14 amino acids.

The chain joins TRBV15 to TRBJ1-1; D is unclear. Germline V gives CDR1 LNHNV, CDR2 YYDKDF (reference sequence). The CDR3 has 15 amino acids. Trimming pared 5 bases from V and 4 bases from J, leaving 17 bases between. DNA of the CDR3: TGTGCCACCAGCGCCGGAGGCCGGGTAGGCACTGAAGCTTTCTTT. Residues: CATSAGGRVGTEAFF. Using reference TRBV15 and TRBJ1-1 for the parts outside the CDR3, the full variable domain is DAMVIQNPRYQVTQFGKPVTLSCSQTLNHNVMYWYQQKSSQAPKLLFHYYDKDFNNEADTPDNFQSRRPNTSFCFLDIRSPGLGDTAMYLCATSAGGRVGTEAFFGQGTRLTVV.

This clonotype was counted ten times or more. V gene TRBV18 combines with J gene TRBJ1-1, with 7 positions matching TRBD1. Germline V gene lookup returns CDR1 KGHSH and CDR2 LQKENI. The CDR3 has 14 amino acids. The trim removed 8 bases at V and 0 bases at J, leaving 6 bases unmatched. The CDR3 DNA is TGTGCCAGCAGCCAGGGACAGATGAACACTGAAGCTTTCTTT. Its translation: CASSQGQMNTEAFF.

J is TRBJ2-1 and V is TRBV19; 7 nucleotides agree with TRBD2. Germline CDR1 reads LNHDA; CDR2 reads SQIVND (reference sequence). CDR3 length equals 16 residues. This chain's CDR3 is CATSGMLAGGYNEQFF. The CDR3 DNA follows: TGTGCAACCAGCGGGATGCTCGCCGGGGGCTACAATGAGCAGTTCTTC.

In DNA form, the CDR3 reads TGTGCCAGCTCACCATCTGGGGGAGCCTACGAGCAGTACTTC. This gives the protein CASSPSGGAYEQYF. V gene TRBV18 combines with J gene TRBJ2-7; D is perhaps TRBD1 or TRBD2 (5 bases each). Looked up from germline, CDR1 is KGHSH and CDR2 is LQKENI. CDR3 length: 14 residues. V was shortened by 2 bases and J by 2 bases, with 10 bases between the two germline ends.